These 22 T cell receptor beta chains came from one sample sequenced in a study of healthy donors' naive CD4 and CD8 T cells. TCR libraries were built from about 500 ng of total RNA by linear amplification. TCRdb passed the reads through MiXCR, listing each CDR3 protein once. The data contain approximately 180,000 distinct CDR3 sequences, about 70% of them seen just once; the ten biggest clones take up less than 2.5%. The sequenced material came from naive CD4+ and CD8+ T cells sorted from blood, pooled from several donors. All receptors derive from a pool of human donors in good health; the sample pools cells from several healthy donors.

This clonotype was seen a few times. V is TRBV20-1 and J is TRBJ1-4, with no clear D. V was shortened by 5 bases and J by 5 bases, with 15 bases between the two germline ends. The CDR3 consists of 14 residues. CDR1 and CDR2 (germline): DFQATT, SNEGSKA (reference sequence). DNA of the CDR3: TGCAGTGCTCCCCCAGCACAACGGAATGAAAAACTGTTTTTT. The encoded protein is CSAPPAQRNEKLFF.

The chain combines TRBV5-1 with TRBJ2-7, with TRBD2 as a possible D gene (6 bases). This CDR3 comprises 14 residues. Germline CDR1 reads SGHRS; CDR2 reads YFSETQ. Trimming took 3 bases from V and 3 from J, leaving 13 bases between them. This CDR3 reads CASSWGDSNYEQYF. In DNA form, the CDR3 reads TGCGCCAGCAGCTGGGGGGACTCTAACTACGAGCAGTACTTC. Full variable domain (outside the CDR3, taken from reference TRBV5-1 and TRBJ2-7): KAGVTQTPRYLIKTRGQQVTLSCSPISGHRSVSWYQQTPGQGLQFLFEYFSETQRNKGNFPGRFSGRQFSNSRSEMNVSTLELGDSALYLCASSWGDSNYEQYFGPGTRLTVT.

There are a few counts of this clonotype. The V call is TRBV5-4, the J call TRBJ1-1, with 7 bases fitting TRBD1. CDR1 and CDR2 (germline): SGHNT, YYREEE (reference sequence). The ends lost 4 bases at V and 1 base at J; junction bases unmatched: 7. This CDR3 spans 15 amino acids. The CDR3 DNA sequence: TGTGCCAGCAGCGGGTGGGACAGAACGAACACTGAAGCTTTCTTT. Its protein is CASSGWDRTNTEAFF.

The chain couples TRBV6-5 to TRBJ1-2; D is unresolved. The CDR3 is 14 amino acids. Trimming cost V 10 bases and J 8 bases, with 23 bases left between them. CDR1 is MNHEY, CDR2 SVGAGI, per germline. CDR3 sequence: CATQKISGAMGYTF. CDR3 sequence (DNA): TGTGCCACCCAAAAGATTAGTGGAGCGATGGGCTACACCTTC.

V usage is TRBV19 and J usage is TRBJ2-5, with D possibly TRBD1 on 6 matching bases. Per germline, CDR1 LNHDA and CDR2 SQIVND (reference sequence). Between the trimmed V and J ends, which lost 3 bases and 5 bases, there was a span of 22 bases. The CDR3 loop spans 17 amino acids. The CDR3 protein is CASSISNFVGGRETQYF. CDR3 in DNA: TGTGCCAGTAGTATTAGTAATTTCGTTGGGGGCCGGGAGACCCAGTACTTC. Full variable domain (rest looked up from reference TRBV19 and TRBJ2-5): DGGITQSPKYLFRKEGQNVTLSCEQNLNHDAMYWYRQDPGQGLRLIYYSQIVNDFQKGDIAEGYSVSREKKESFPLTVTSAQKNPTAFYLCASSISNFVGGRETQYFGPGTRLLVL.

This chain links TRBV29-1 with TRBJ2-2, with no clear D. The CDR3 length is 11 residues. V lost 7 bases and J 5 bases, leaving 8 bases between the germline ends. The germline CDR1 and CDR2 sequences are SQVTM and ANQGSEA. In DNA form, the CDR3 reads TGCAGCGGTGAGGATACCGGGGAGCTGTTTTTT. Residues: CSGEDTGELFF.

The V gene is TRBV29-1, the J gene TRBJ2-1, with D unresolved. CDR3 size: 10 residues. Germline lookup yields CDR1 SQVTM and CDR2 ANQGSEA. V lost 3 bases to trimming and J lost 8 bases, with 5 bases between them. The CDR3 loop is CSVDLHEQFF. CDR3 DNA sequence: TGCAGCGTTGACCTCCATGAGCAGTTCTTC.

The genes are TRBV11-2 and TRBJ2-1, with TRBD2 matching over 15 bases. Germline lookup yields CDR1 SGHAT and CDR2 FQNNGV. The CDR3 is 16 residues long. Germline trimming cut 5 bases from V and 4 bases from J; bases unmatched to any gene: 3. CDR3 nucleotide sequence: TGTGCCAGCAGCCGGACTAGCGGGAGGGTTTACAATGAGCAGTTCTTC. It codes for CASSRTSGRVYNEQFF.

The V call is TRBV6-1, the J call TRBJ2-1, with D tentatively TRBD1 or TRBD2 (5 bases each). Germline loops: CDR1 MNHNS, CDR2 SASEGT. The CDR3 loop spans 17 amino acids. Trimming stripped 3 bases from V and 3 bases from J, with 18 bases between. In nucleotides, the CDR3 is TGTGCCAGCAGTGAGAGGGACCCGGGGAACTACTACAATGAGCAGTTCTTC. The encoded protein is CASSERDPGNYYNEQFF.

This chain joins TRBV6-6 and TRBJ2-3, with D perhaps TRBD2 (6 bases). Germline values: CDR1 MNHNY, CDR2 SVGAGI (reference sequence). This CDR3 has 12 amino acids. V lost 4 bases and J 9 bases, leaving 11 bases between the germline ends. DNA for the CDR3: TGTGCCAGCAGTTTGGCGGGGCGAACGCAGTATTTT. Protein: CASSLAGRTQYF.

J is TRBJ1-1 and V is TRBV5-4; D remains ambiguous. Deletions cut 3 bases from V and 1 base from J, with 7 bases between. The CDR3 runs 13 residues. Germline CDR1 reads SGHNT; CDR2 reads YYREEE (reference sequence). The CDR3 spells CASSSPPNTEAFF. CDR3 in DNA: TGTGCCAGCAGCTCTCCCCCGAACACTGAAGCTTTCTTT.

V gene TRBV27 combines with J gene TRBJ1-5, with TRBD1 matching over 10 bases. V trimming: 5 bases; J trimming: 3 bases; junction bases outside the gene matches: 1. CDR3 length equals 14 residues. The germline V gene has CDR1 MNHEY and CDR2 SMNVEV (reference sequence). The CDR3 nucleotides are TGTGCCAGCAGTGACAGGGGGCTCAATCAGCCCCAGCATTTT. Translating gives CASSDRGLNQPQHF.

The chain is built from TRBV11-2 and TRBJ2-7; D remains unclear. Germline V gene sequence: CDR1 SGHAT, CDR2 FQNNGV. The CDR3 has 14 amino acids. The germline V and J ends were trimmed by 0 bases and 6 bases, with 12 bases remaining between them. CDR3 bases: TGTGCCAGCAGCTTAGAGGGGTCATTAGGCGAGCAGTACTTC. Its translation is CASSLEGSLGEQYF.

This clonotype was seen only a few times. J is TRBJ2-3 and V is TRBV29-1, with TRBD2 identical over 7 bases. Per the germline V gene, CDR1 is SQVTM and CDR2 is ANQGSEA. The CDR3 length is 17 residues. Germline trimming cut 5 bases from V and 6 bases from J; bases unmatched to any gene: 20. The CDR3 is CSVSGRKASGRRDTQYF. CDR3 nucleotide sequence: TGCAGCGTTTCCGGTCGAAAAGCTAGCGGTCGCAGGGATACGCAGTATTTT.

The chain uses TRBV20-1 and TRBJ2-7; D uncertain. The CDR3 loop spans 14 amino acids. The V gene lost 5 bases and the J gene lost 2 bases, with 16 bases spanning the gap. CDR1 and CDR2 (germline): DFQATT, SNEGSKA (reference sequence). The CDR3, as DNA: TGCAGTGCTCGCTGGACGGATCTCACCTACGAGCAGTACTTC. Translated, it gives CSARWTDLTYEQYF.

The V call is TRBV29-1, the J call TRBJ2-5; D not certain. CDR1 and CDR2 from the germline V gene are SQVTM and ANQGSEA. Trimming stripped 4 bases from V and 5 bases from J, with 11 bases between. The CDR3 spans 12 residues. The CDR3: CSVVVQSETQYF. The CDR3 nucleotides are TGCAGCGTTGTGGTCCAGTCGGAGACCCAGTACTTC.

The chain links TRBV7-8 to TRBJ2-3; 9 bases line up with TRBD2. V dropped 6 bases and J dropped 6; count of bases not matched to a gene: 10. Germline assignment: CDR1 SGHVS and CDR2 FQNEAQ. The CDR3 runs to 15 residues. The CDR3 loop is CASRGRLAGRDTQYF. Written as DNA, the CDR3 is TGTGCCAGCAGGGGTCGGCTAGCGGGGAGGGATACGCAGTATTTT.

The chain links TRBV10-3 to TRBJ1-5; 7 positions agree with TRBD1. V gave up 4 bases and J gave up 5 bases; unmatched junction bases: 5. CDR3 length equals 14 residues. Per the germline V gene, CDR1 is ENHRY and CDR2 is SYGVKD. CDR3 coding DNA: TGTGCCATCAGTGGGGGGACAGTAGATCAGCCCCAGCATTTT. Protein sequence: CAISGGTVDQPQHF.

J is TRBJ1-2 and V is TRBV2; 8 bases are a match to TRBD1. The CDR3 covers 16 residues. Germline CDR1 is SNHLY and CDR2 is FYNNEI. V lost 1 base, J lost 4 bases, and 8 bases stayed unmatched. This chain's CDR3 is CASSEGQGIPFYGYTF. The CDR3 DNA follows: TGTGCCAGCAGTGAAGGACAGGGGATCCCCTTCTATGGCTACACCTTC.

The chain employs TRBV19 and TRBJ1-2; weak D call: TRBD1 (5 bases). Germline V lookup: CDR1 LNHDA, CDR2 SQIVND (reference sequence). V lost 6 bases and J 8 bases, leaving 22 bases between the germline ends. The CDR3 is 15 residues long. The CDR3 reads CASSNPGPSISGYTF. In nucleotides, the CDR3 is TGTGCCAGTAGCAACCCGGGACCGTCGATTTCAGGCTACACCTTC.

The J gene is TRBJ2-5, the V gene TRBV19; the D call may be TRBD1 or TRBD2 (6 bases each). Germline V gene lookup returns CDR1 LNHDA and CDR2 SQIVND (reference sequence). The CDR3 totals 17 residues. The V end was cut by 4 bases, the J end by 2 bases, with 20 bases between. The CDR3 DNA reads TGTGCCAGTAGTAGCGGGACAAGGGCCCTTATTCAAGAGACCCAGTACTTC. It codes for CASSSGTRALIQETQYF. Complete variable domain (other parts from reference TRBV19 and TRBJ2-5): DGGITQSPKYLFRKEGQNVTLSCEQNLNHDAMYWYRQDPGQGLRLIYYSQIVNDFQKGDIAEGYSVSREKKESFPLTVTSAQKNPTAFYLCASSSGTRALIQETQYFGPGTRLLVL.

This chain links TRBV10-3 with TRBJ2-1, with 10 bases identical to TRBD1. This CDR3 has 18 residues. CDR1 is ENHRY, CDR2 SYGVKD, per germline. V shed 7 bases and J 2 bases; nucleotides not matched to a gene: 14. The CDR3 protein is CAITTGTGVSGTYNEQFF. DNA of the CDR3: TGTGCCATCACGACCGGGACAGGGGTTTCTGGGACCTACAATGAGCAGTTCTTC.